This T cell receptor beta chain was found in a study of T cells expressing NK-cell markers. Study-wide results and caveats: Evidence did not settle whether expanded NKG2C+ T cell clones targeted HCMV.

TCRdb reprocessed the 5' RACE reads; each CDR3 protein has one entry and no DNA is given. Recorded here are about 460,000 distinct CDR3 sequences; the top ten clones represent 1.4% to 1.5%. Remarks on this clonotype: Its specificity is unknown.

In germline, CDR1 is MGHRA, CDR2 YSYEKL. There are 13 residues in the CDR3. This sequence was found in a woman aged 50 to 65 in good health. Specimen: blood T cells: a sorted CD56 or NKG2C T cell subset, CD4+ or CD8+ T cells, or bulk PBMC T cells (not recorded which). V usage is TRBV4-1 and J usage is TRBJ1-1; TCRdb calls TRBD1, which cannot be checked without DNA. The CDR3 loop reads CASSQWGASEAFF.